These T cell receptor beta chains were read from a single sample in a study of blood T cell repertoires in COVID-19. The data were produced by immunoSEQ multiplex PCR, yet TCRdb's version contains in-frame clones alone and is incomplete. The table has hundreds of thousands of clones, approximately 92% seen once. The sample comprised peripheral blood. The receptors here all came from a man between 18 and 29 years old with COVID-19, enrolled during active disease. CDR3s include the opening cysteine and the closing phenylalanine or tryptophan. A D gene is named only where the DNA matches it firmly. Clone sizes are given selectively: once, few, many, or a class where the clone is expanded.

cdr3_nt,cdr3_aa,clone_size,d_call,v_call,j_call
TGCAGCGTTGAAGATCTTACGGGTCGGGGGAGGACTGAAGCTTTCTTT,CSVEDLTGRGRTEAFF,-,-,TRBV29-1,TRBJ1-1
TGTGCCAGTAGTCCCGGTCCCGGGGAGCTGTTTTTT,CASSPGPGELFF,-,-,TRBV19,TRBJ2-2
TGTGCCAGCAGCTTCGCTAGCGGGGGAACCACAGATACGCAGTATTTT,CASSFASGGTTDTQYF,-,TRBD2,TRBV7-8,TRBJ2-3
TGTGCCAGCAGCCCCCGGGCGGGAGCATACGAGCAGTACTTC,CASSPRAGAYEQYF,-,TRBD2,TRBV7-3,TRBJ2-7
TGTGCCAGCAGTGATCAAGAGGCCGGGGAGCTGTTTTTT,CASSDQEAGELFF,-,-,TRBV2,TRBJ2-2
TGCAGTGCTAGTTACCAACCTCTAGCGGGAGGTATCTCCTACAATGAGCAGTTCTTC,CSASYQPLAGGISYNEQFF,-,TRBD2,TRBV20-1,TRBJ2-1
TGTGCCAGCAGCTCCTATCCTAGGACAGACTCCTACGAGCAGTACTTC,CASSSYPRTDSYEQYF,-,-,TRBV11-2,TRBJ2-7
TGTGCCTGCAAGGGGGTTTGGACAGGGGAAGATGAAAAACTGTTTTTT,CACKGVWTGEDEKLFF,-,TRBD1,TRBV30,TRBJ1-4
TGCAGCGTTGTCGTTCAGGGTCAGCGGGATGAGCAGTTCTTC,CSVVVQGQRDEQFF,-,-,TRBV29-1,TRBJ2-1
TGTGCCTGGAGCGCCTTTGGGACAGGCTATGATGAAAAACTGTTTTTT,CAWSAFGTGYDEKLFF,-,TRBD1,TRBV30,TRBJ1-4
TGTGCCACCAGCAGGAAAAAGGGGCAACTAGCCAAAAACATTCAGTACTTC,CATSRKKGQLAKNIQYF,-,-,TRBV15,TRBJ2-4
TGCAGCGTGGAGGTTACTGAAGCTTTCTTT,CSVEVTEAFF,-,-,TRBV29-1,TRBJ1-1
TGTGCCAGCAGCCTCGGACAGGGAGGGCGCAATCAGCCCCAGCATTTT,CASSLGQGGRNQPQHF,-,TRBD1,TRBV5-8,TRBJ1-5
TGTGCCAGCAGCCCCATCGCGACAGGGGGAAACACCATATATTTT,CASSPIATGGNTIYF,-,TRBD1,TRBV7-9,TRBJ1-3
TGTGCCAGCAGCTTAGGGAGGATCCTAAACACCGCAACTAATGAAAAACTGTTTTTT,CASSLGRILNTATNEKLFF,-,-,TRBV7-9,TRBJ1-4
TGCGCCAGCAGCCAGGGAGGACAGGGGGTTGCAGATACGCAGTATTTT,CASSQGGQGVADTQYF,-,TRBD1,TRBV4-1,TRBJ2-3
TGTGCCAGCAGTTTATTCCGGGGGGGTAGCTATGGCTACACCTTC,CASSLFRGGSYGYTF,few,-,TRBV28,TRBJ1-2
TGTGCCAGCAGCGGACGGACTAGCGGGAAGTTGTTGAATGAGCAGTTCTTC,CASSGRTSGKLLNEQFF,-,TRBD2,TRBV7-9,TRBJ2-1
TGCGCCAGCAGCTTGGTCGCAGGGGGCTACAATGAGCAGTTCTTC,CASSLVAGGYNEQFF,-,TRBD1,TRBV5-1,TRBJ2-1
TGTGCCAGCTCCCGGGACAGGGAGAACACTGAAGCTTTCTTT,CASSRDRENTEAFF,-,TRBD1,TRBV18,TRBJ1-1
TGTGCCACCAGTGATCAGGGGACAGCTGGGGAGACCCAGTACTTC,CATSDQGTAGETQYF,-,TRBD1,TRBV24-1,TRBJ2-5
TGTGCCAGCAGTTACGGGTCGACAGGGGAAGAGACCCAGTACTTC,CASSYGSTGEETQYF,-,TRBD1,TRBV6-5,TRBJ2-5
TGCGCCAGCAGCTCGGGGACAGGGAGAAGAACCGGGGAGCTGTTTTTT,CASSSGTGRRTGELFF,-,TRBD1,TRBV5-1,TRBJ2-2
TGCGCCAGCCTGGACAAGTTTAGCACAGATACGCAGTATTTT,CASLDKFSTDTQYF,once,-,TRBV10-1,TRBJ2-3
TGTGCCAGCAGTCCGACAGGGCTGAGCTCCTACGAGCAGTACTTC,CASSPTGLSSYEQYF,once,TRBD1,TRBV28,TRBJ2-7
TGCGCCAGCACCTACCTCCAGACAGGTAACACTGAAGCTTTCTTT,CASTYLQTGNTEAFF,few,-,TRBV5-1,TRBJ1-1
TGTGCCAGCAGCTTAAAACGGCTAGCGGGAGGGAACACCGGGGAGCTGTTTTTT,CASSLKRLAGGNTGELFF,once,TRBD2,TRBV7-8,TRBJ2-2
TGTGCCAGCAGTTTGACCAGACGGGACGAGCAGTACTTC,CASSLTRRDEQYF,-,-,TRBV12-3/TRBV12-4,TRBJ2-7
TGTGCCAGCAGCCAAGCGTCGGGAGGGGTAGATACGCAGTATTTT,CASSQASGGVDTQYF,-,TRBD2,TRBV4-2,TRBJ2-3
TGTGCCAGCAGCCCAGGACTAGCGAGTACCGGGGAGCTGTTTTTT,CASSPGLASTGELFF,-,TRBD2,TRBV7-2,TRBJ2-2
TGTGCCAGCAGCCCTAGGACAGGGGGGGGAGAGACCCAGTACTTC,CASSPRTGGGETQYF,-,TRBD1,TRBV3-1/TRBV3-2,TRBJ2-5
TGTGCCAGCAGCCAAGACCAGCGGGACTACGAGCAGTACTTC,CASSQDQRDYEQYF,few,TRBD2,TRBV3-1/TRBV3-2,TRBJ2-7
TGTGCCAGCAGTCTAAGGGCAGGGAAGTTCTTC,CASSLRAGKFF,-,-,TRBV12-3/TRBV12-4,TRBJ2-1
TGTGCCAGCAGTGGGGTTGGGCAGGGACTCTATAATTCACCCCTCCACTTT,CASSGVGQGLYNSPLHF,-,-,TRBV27,TRBJ1-6
TGTGCCAGTAGTCCGGGAGGTAGACAGTACAATCAGCCCCAGCATTTT,CASSPGGRQYNQPQHF,-,-,TRBV19,TRBJ1-5
TGTGCCAGTAGTCGCTACTTAGATACGCAGTATTTT,CASSRYLDTQYF,-,-,TRBV19,TRBJ2-3
TGTGCCATCAGTCAGGGACAGGGGGAGACCCAGTACTTC,CAISQGQGETQYF,-,TRBD1,TRBV10-3,TRBJ2-5